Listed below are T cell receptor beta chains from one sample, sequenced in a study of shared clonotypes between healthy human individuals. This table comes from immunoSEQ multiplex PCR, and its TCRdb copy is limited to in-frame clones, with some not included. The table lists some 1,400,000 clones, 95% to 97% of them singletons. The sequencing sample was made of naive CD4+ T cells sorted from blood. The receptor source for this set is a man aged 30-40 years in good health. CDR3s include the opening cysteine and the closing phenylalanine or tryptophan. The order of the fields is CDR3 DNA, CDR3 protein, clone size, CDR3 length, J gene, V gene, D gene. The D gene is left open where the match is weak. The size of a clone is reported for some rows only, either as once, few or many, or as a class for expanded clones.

CDR3nt: TGTGCCACCAGCAGAGAGGCAGTGTCATACGAGCAGTACTTC
CDR3aa: CATSREAVSYEQYF
abundance: -
len: 14
j_gene: TRBJ2-7
v_gene: TRBV15
d_gene: -

CDR3nt: TGTGCCAGCAGCTTTGGCAGGATGAACACTGAAGCTTTCTTT
CDR3aa: CASSFGRMNTEAFF
abundance: once
len: 14
j_gene: TRBJ1-1
v_gene: TRBV11-2
d_gene: -

CDR3nt: TGTGCCAGCAGCTTGTTAGGATGGGGGCTTTTCTTT
CDR3aa: CASSLLGWGLFF
abundance: -
len: 12
j_gene: TRBJ1-1
v_gene: TRBV7-9
d_gene: -

CDR3nt: TGTGCCTGGAGAGGCAAGGCGGGGGGGACAGGGCCCAAGGTGGTCAATCAGCCCCAGCATTTT
CDR3aa: CAWRGKAGGTGPKVVNQPQHF
abundance: -
len: 21
j_gene: TRBJ1-5
v_gene: TRBV30
d_gene: TRBD1

CDR3nt: TGTGCCACTAATCAAAGGTGGGAGCAGAATCATAGCAATCAGCCCCAGCATTTT
CDR3aa: CATNQRWEQNHSNQPQHF
abundance: once
len: 18
j_gene: TRBJ1-5
v_gene: TRBV10-3
d_gene: -

CDR3nt: TGTGCCAGCAGTTCAACAGGGGGCCCCTACAATGAGCAGTTCTTC
CDR3aa: CASSSTGGPYNEQFF
abundance: -
len: 15
j_gene: TRBJ2-1
v_gene: TRBV6-5
d_gene: TRBD1

CDR3nt: TGCGCCAGCAGCTTAATGACAGGGGGCAACTATGGCTACACCTTC
CDR3aa: CASSLMTGGNYGYTF
abundance: -
len: 15
j_gene: TRBJ1-2
v_gene: TRBV5-1
d_gene: TRBD1

CDR3nt: TGTGCCAGCAGCTTAGGACTGACAGTGTCCTACGAGCAGTACTTC
CDR3aa: CASSLGLTVSYEQYF
abundance: -
len: 15
j_gene: TRBJ2-7
v_gene: TRBV13
d_gene: -

CDR3nt: TGTGCCAGCTCACCCATTAGCGGGATGGTGGATACGCAGTATTTT
CDR3aa: CASSPISGMVDTQYF
abundance: -
len: 15
j_gene: TRBJ2-3
v_gene: TRBV18
d_gene: TRBD2

CDR3nt: TGTGCCAGTAGTATTCTGGGCAGGGTGGGCAACGAGCAGTACTTC
CDR3aa: CASSILGRVGNEQYF
abundance: -
len: 15
j_gene: TRBJ2-7
v_gene: TRBV19
d_gene: -

CDR3nt: TGTGCCAGCAGTTTTTCTAGCGGGAGGGGAGAGACCCAGTACTTC
CDR3aa: CASSFSSGRGETQYF
abundance: few
len: 15
j_gene: TRBJ2-5
v_gene: TRBV27
d_gene: TRBD2

CDR3nt: TGTGCCAGTAGTATAGCGGGAGGGTATGAGACCCAGTACTTC
CDR3aa: CASSIAGGYETQYF
abundance: -
len: 14
j_gene: TRBJ2-5
v_gene: TRBV19
d_gene: TRBD2

CDR3nt: TGCAGCGTTACAGGGTACAATGAGCAGTTCTTC
CDR3aa: CSVTGYNEQFF
abundance: once
len: 11
j_gene: TRBJ2-1
v_gene: TRBV29-1
d_gene: -

CDR3nt: TGTGCCAGTAGTGCCAGGACAGGGGGCGGCACCGGGGAGCTGTTTTTT
CDR3aa: CASSARTGGGTGELFF
abundance: -
len: 16
j_gene: TRBJ2-2
v_gene: TRBV19
d_gene: TRBD1

CDR3nt: TGCGCCAGCAGCTTTGGGACTGGGGCCAACGTCCTGACTTTC
CDR3aa: CASSFGTGANVLTF
abundance: -
len: 14
j_gene: TRBJ2-6
v_gene: TRBV5-1
d_gene: -

CDR3nt: TGTGCCAGCAGTCGGCTAGCGGGAGTTTGGAATGAGCAGTTCTTC
CDR3aa: CASSRLAGVWNEQFF
abundance: -
len: 15
j_gene: TRBJ2-1
v_gene: TRBV27
d_gene: TRBD2

CDR3nt: TGTGCCAGCAGTCGTGGGGGTGAAAAACTGTTTTTT
CDR3aa: CASSRGGEKLFF
abundance: -
len: 12
j_gene: TRBJ1-4
v_gene: TRBV6-5
d_gene: -

CDR3nt: TGCGCCAGCAGTCAGGCTGTGGCAGCGCACCAATTCATCTTAGCCAAAAACATTCAGTACTTC
CDR3aa: CASSQAVAAHQFILAKNIQYF
abundance: -
len: 21
j_gene: TRBJ2-4
v_gene: TRBV23-1
d_gene: -

CDR3nt: TGTGCCAGCAGCCAAAAGGCCCGTATACCTAAAACCGGGGACAGGGCGGCCTACGAGCAGTACTTC
CDR3aa: CASSQKARIPKTGDRAAYEQYF
abundance: -
len: 22
j_gene: TRBJ2-7
v_gene: TRBV14
d_gene: TRBD1